This TCR beta chain originates from a study of blood T cell repertoires in COVID-19 (dated by TCRdb to 2020 to 2021). A note on the overall study: Samples covering the acute and convalescent phases of COVID-19 were provided by collaborators in the United States, Italy and Spain. A de-identified subject ID, COVID-19 status, age in years and sex were almost always included in the sample metadata. The repertoires were released in a freely available public database intended as a resource for research on the immune response to SARS-CoV-2. The prospective study material was composed of cDNA or gDNA derived from T cells, B-cell-depleted T cells, or PBMCs. HLA class I and class II types, where available, came from metadata supplied by the sample provider rather than from assay-based typing. The samples were drawn from the first 160 participants of the ongoing ImmuneRACE study and from some 1,300 subjects provided by 6 global collaborators. The dataset comprised deeply sampled blood TCRbeta repertoires from subjects exposed to, actively infected with, or recovered from COVID-19. Overall study results and their limits: The quantity of clinical and demographic metadata differed by source and by participant and was supplied without curation.

The collaborating institutions used their own protocols to collect whole blood in K2EDTA tubes. Collaborator samples were shipped for TCRbeta analysis as frozen whole blood, isolated PBMCs, or DNA extracted from either sample type. The immunoSEQ Assay, a bias-controlled multiplex PCR, was used to amplify TCRbeta CDR3 regions from genomic DNA. Turning to the authors' computational methods: Within the assay, amplification of reference gene primers was used to estimate how many nucleated cells each sample contained. Sequence reads were collapsed and filtered to measure the absolute abundance of every unique TCRbeta CDR3 rearrangement. For each sample, productive Simpson clonality was calculated as the square root of Simpson's diversity index over productive rearrangements. In TCRdb, the immuneACCESS table is reduced to in-frame sequences with V and J assigned. These tables do not hold every clone; where another copy was compared, an unresolved V gene accounts for under half, and the others remain unexplained. The DNA was the basis for D and trimming; V, J and clone size are from that table. The table for this sample lists a few hundred thousand clones; approximately 90% of them were counted only once. Of the sample, around 0.84% is held by the ten largest clones.

V gives up 5 bases and J gives up 7 bases, and the segment between their germline ends measures 12 bases. CDR1 MDHEN and CDR2 SYDVKM were looked up in the germline V gene. The CDR3 goes from the cysteine to the phenylalanine over 14 residues. The read is trimmed to its CDR3 DNA, 42 bases read in frame from base 1. A remark on this clone: It has no known antigen specificity. Base qualities are not provided; no much larger clone lies one nucleotide away.

This clonotype originated in a man between 25 and 39 years old with acute or convalescent COVID-19. Source material: peripheral blood. The rearrangement combines TRBV28 with TRBJ1-6; the D gene lacks a confident call. In nucleotide form, the sequence is TGTGCCAGCAGTCTGACACAAACCAATTCACCCCTCCACTTT. Translated, this is CASSLTQTNSPLHF.